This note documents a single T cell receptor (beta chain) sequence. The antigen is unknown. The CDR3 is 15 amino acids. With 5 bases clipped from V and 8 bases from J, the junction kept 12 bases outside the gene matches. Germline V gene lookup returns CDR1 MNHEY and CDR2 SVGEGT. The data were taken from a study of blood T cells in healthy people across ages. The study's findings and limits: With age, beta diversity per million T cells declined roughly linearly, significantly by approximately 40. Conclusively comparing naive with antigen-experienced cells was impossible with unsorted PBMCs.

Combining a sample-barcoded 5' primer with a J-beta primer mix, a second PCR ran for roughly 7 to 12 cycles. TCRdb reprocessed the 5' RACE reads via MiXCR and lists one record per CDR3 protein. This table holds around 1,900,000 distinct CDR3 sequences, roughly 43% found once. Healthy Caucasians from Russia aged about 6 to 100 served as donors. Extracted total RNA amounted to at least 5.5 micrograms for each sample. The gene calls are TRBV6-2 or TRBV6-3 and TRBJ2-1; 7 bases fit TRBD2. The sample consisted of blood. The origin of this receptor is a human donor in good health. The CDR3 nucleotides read TGTGCCAGCAGTAACTTTGGGGGGGGGGTCGATGAGCAGTTCTTC. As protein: CASSNFGGGVDEQFF.